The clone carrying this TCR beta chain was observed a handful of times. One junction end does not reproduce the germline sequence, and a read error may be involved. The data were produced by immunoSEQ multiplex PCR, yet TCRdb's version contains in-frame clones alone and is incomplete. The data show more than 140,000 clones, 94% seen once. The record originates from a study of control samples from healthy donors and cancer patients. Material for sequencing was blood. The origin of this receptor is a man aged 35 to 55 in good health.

The DNA of the CDR3 is TGTGCTAGCAGCTTAGGGCCAGGGCGAGAGCAGTACTTC. It codes for CASSLGPGREQYF. The rearrangement joins TRBV7-7 to TRBJ2-7, with D possibly being TRBD1 (5 bases). The CDR3 covers 13 residues. Per the germline V gene, CDR1 is SSHAT and CDR2 is FNYEAQ (reference sequence).